Each of the 23 T cell receptor beta chains below was sequenced from the same sample in a study of shared clonotypes between healthy human individuals. Some clones are missing from TCRdb's copy, which holds only in-frame ones; the method was immunoSEQ multiplex PCR. The profile shows roughly 650,000 clones, 90% to 97% of them singletons. CD45RO-negative, CCR7-selected cells formed the naive CD8 fraction, which excluded terminally differentiated effector memory CD45RA+ cells. Sequencing was performed on naive CD8+ T cells sorted from blood. Receptor source: a woman aged 25 to 39 in good health.

This chain connects TRBV9 to TRBJ2-2, with 9 bases lining up with TRBD2. In germline, CDR1 is SGDLS, CDR2 YYNGEE. Losses at the gene ends were 3 bases for V and 0 bases for J; bases not matched to a gene: 3. The CDR3 contains 16 residues. CDR3 nucleotide sequence: TGTGCCAGCAGCGATACTAGCGGGCCGAACACCGGGGAGCTGTTTTTT. It specifies CASSDTSGPNTGELFF.

The rearrangement joins TRBV2 to TRBJ2-2; D uncertain. This CDR3 contains 14 residues. The germline CDR1 and CDR2 sequences are SNHLY and FYNNEI. The CDR3, as DNA: TGTGCTAAAAGGGAACGGAGCAACACCGGGGAGCTGTTTTTT. The encoded protein is CAKRERSNTGELFF.

This chain connects TRBV6-1 to TRBJ2-7; TRBD1 agrees at 9 bases. Trimming removed 3 bases from V and 4 bases from J; junction bases left unmatched: 7. The CDR3 runs 15 residues. CDR1 and CDR2 from the germline V gene are MNHNS and SASEGT. CDR3 in amino acids: CASSEGGQGGYEQYF. Here the CDR3 DNA reads TGTGCCAGCAGTGAGGGGGGACAGGGTGGATACGAGCAGTACTTC.

The rearrangement joins TRBV11-2 to TRBJ2-2; no reliable D call. The length of the CDR3 is 14 residues. The V gene lost 3 bases and the J gene lost 3 bases, with 8 bases spanning the gap. Germline V CDR1 and CDR2: SGHAT, FQNNGV. The CDR3 DNA sequence: TGTGCCAGCAGCTTCTACCTGGACACCGGGGAGCTGTTTTTT. It translates to CASSFYLDTGELFF.

Turning to this clone: Mismatch with germline at one junction end may stem from a read error. The V call is TRBV7-9, the J call TRBJ2-7, with 9 nucleotides matching TRBD2. Germline CDR1 SEHNR, CDR2 FQNEAQ (reference sequence). This CDR3 comprises 15 residues. The CDR3 region has the DNA TGTGCCAGCAGCCTAGCGGGGAGTAGCTCCTACGAGCAGTACTTC. Amino acids: CASSLAGSSSYEQYF.

The chain employs TRBV15 and TRBJ2-2; 7 bases are shared with TRBD1. CDR1 and CDR2 (germline): LNHNV, YYDKDF (reference sequence). There are 18 residues in the CDR3. V lost 0 bases, J lost 7 bases, and 14 bases stayed unmatched. CDR3 loop: CATSRDYNPGQVGGELFF. The CDR3 DNA reads TGTGCCACCAGCAGAGATTATAATCCCGGACAGGTGGGCGGGGAGCTGTTTTTT. The entire variable domain, with the rest obtained from reference TRBV15 and TRBJ2-2, is as follows: DAMVIQNPRYQVTQFGKPVTLSCSQTLNHNVMYWYQQKSSQAPKLLFHYYDKDFNNEADTPDNFQSRRPNTSFCFLDIRSPGLGDTAMYLCATSRDYNPGQVGGELFFGEGSRLTVL.

The chain employs TRBV28 and TRBJ1-4; D is unresolved. The CDR3 is made up of 13 amino acids. V was clipped by 7 bases and J by 0 bases, with 6 bases between them. Germline lookup yields CDR1 MDHEN and CDR2 SYDVKM. The CDR3 bases are TGTGCCAGCATAAGCGCAACTAATGAAAAACTGTTTTTT. Translating gives CASISATNEKLFF.

The gene calls are TRBV7-9 and TRBJ2-7, with no clear D. Germline V CDR1 and CDR2: SEHNR, FQNEAQ (reference sequence). Trimming shortened V by 3 bases and J by 2 bases, and 14 bases separated the two germline ends. The CDR3 is made up of 15 amino acids. The CDR3 reads CASSFFVGQAYEQYF. The CDR3 bases are TGTGCCAGCAGCTTTTTCGTAGGGCAGGCCTACGAGCAGTACTTC.

The CDR3: CASSLVDSHNEQFF. Written as DNA, the CDR3 is TGCGCCAGCAGCTTGGTCGATAGTCACAATGAGCAGTTCTTC. The chain couples TRBV5-1 to TRBJ2-1; D is unresolved. CDR1 and CDR2 from the germline V gene are SGHRS and YFSETQ. The CDR3 covers 14 residues. V dropped 0 bases and J dropped 5 bases, with 9 bases sitting between them.

Comments on this clone: The germline gene is not matched at one end of the junction; a read error may be the cause. V and J are TRBV10-3 and TRBJ2-5; 12 positions agree with TRBD1. Germline values: CDR1 ENHRY, CDR2 SYGVKD. The CDR3 contains 15 residues. CDR3 sequence: CAISEGTGGQGTQYF. CDR3 DNA sequence: TGTGCCATCAGTGAAGGGACAGGGGGCCAAGGGACCCAGTACTTC.

CDR3 in amino acids: CASSLEADREYTGELFF. DNA for the CDR3: TGTGCCAGCAGCTTAGAAGCCGACAGGGAGTACACCGGGGAGCTGTTTTTT. The gene calls are TRBV7-6 and TRBJ2-2; 7 positions agree with TRBD1. The length of the CDR3 is 17 residues. Germline CDR1 SGHVS, CDR2 FNYEAQ. The trim removed 1 base at V and 3 bases at J, leaving 8 bases unmatched.

The V gene is TRBV27, the J gene TRBJ2-3; perhaps TRBD1 as D (5 bases). Germline V gene lookup returns CDR1 MNHEY and CDR2 SMNVEV (reference sequence). The CDR3 is made up of 12 amino acids. Trimming left V 7 bases short and J 5 bases short, with 10 bases between. CDR3 nucleotide sequence: TGTGCCAGCACAGGGCAGGAAGATACGCAGTATTTT. Protein product: CASTGQEDTQYF.

The J gene is TRBJ2-7, the V gene TRBV11-2; D uncertain. Germline CDR1 SGHAT, CDR2 FQNNGV. Trimming removed 1 base at V and 3 bases at J, with 7 bases between. The CDR3 is 13 residues long. The CDR3, as DNA: TGTGCCAGCAGCTTAGGACTTGACTACGAGCAGTACTTC. Its protein is CASSLGLDYEQYF.

The gene calls are TRBV7-8 and TRBJ2-7; 10 bases match TRBD2. Germline assignment: CDR1 SGHVS and CDR2 FQNEAQ. V lost 3 bases and J lost 1; bases outside the gene matches: 3. The CDR3 spans 15 residues. The CDR3 nucleotides read TGTGCCAGCAGCTTCGCGACTAGCGGGTCCTACGAGCAGTACTTC. Encoded protein: CASSFATSGSYEQYF.

V is TRBV29-1 and J is TRBJ2-1, with D possibly matching TRBD2 (6 bases). Trimming removed 3 bases from V and 0 bases from J, with 15 bases in between. The CDR3 runs to 16 residues. In germline, CDR1 is SQVTM, CDR2 ANQGSEA. The CDR3 bases are TGCAGCGTTGAGGGACTTCGAATTAGCTCCTACAATGAGCAGTTCTTC. It codes for CSVEGLRISSYNEQFF.

The chain couples TRBV2 to TRBJ2-7; TRBD1 agrees at 7 bases. This CDR3 spans 15 amino acids. Germline values: CDR1 SNHLY, CDR2 FYNNEI. Germline trimming cut 1 base from V and 4 bases from J; bases unmatched to any gene: 7. The CDR3 here is CASSEGRGMLYEQYF. CDR3 in DNA: TGTGCCAGCAGTGAAGGCAGGGGGATGTTGTACGAGCAGTACTTC.

The rearrangement links TRBV4-1 to TRBJ1-5; D ambiguous. CDR3 length: 16 amino acids. With 1 base removed from V and 3 bases from J, the gap between germline ends came to 13 bases. From germline, CDR1 is MGHRA and CDR2 YSYEKL. The CDR3 DNA sequence: TGCGCCAGCAGCCAAGTTTTCCGGAAATACAATCAGCCCCAGCATTTT. Translated, it gives CASSQVFRKYNQPQHF.

This chain connects TRBV28 to TRBJ2-7, with 7 bases that match TRBD2. The length of the CDR3 is 14 residues. Germline V lookup: CDR1 MDHEN, CDR2 SYDVKM. The J segment lost 2 bases and the V segment lost 6 bases, leaving 7 bases of the junction unmatched. CDR3 in DNA: TGTGCCAGCAGGCGGGAGACGGGAACCTACGAGCAGTACTTC. This encodes CASRRETGTYEQYF. The variable domain in full, completed from reference TRBV28 and TRBJ2-7, reads DVKVTQSSRYLVKRTGEKVFLECVQDMDHENMFWYRQDPGLGLRLIYFSYDVKMKEKGDIPEGYSVSREKKERFSLILESASTNQTSMYLCASRRETGTYEQYFGPGTRLTVT.

J is TRBJ1-5 and V is TRBV6-5; TRBD1 aligns across 8 bases. V was pared by 6 bases and J by 5 bases, with 9 bases of the junction left unmatched. Germline V lookup: CDR1 MNHEY, CDR2 SVGAGI. The CDR3 is 15 amino acids. CDR3 residues: CASSIDRGFDQPQHF. In nucleotides, the CDR3 is TGTGCCAGCAGCATCGACAGGGGATTCGATCAGCCCCAGCATTTT.

The chain employs TRBV7-8 and TRBJ2-7, with D perhaps TRBD1 (6 bases). The CDR3 totals 15 residues. V lost 3 bases and J 3 bases, leaving 15 bases between the germline ends. Germline loops: CDR1 SGHVS, CDR2 FQNEAQ. CDR3 coding DNA: TGTGCCAGCAGCTTCTATACAGGGAAGGTCTACGAGCAGTACTTC. Residues: CASSFYTGKVYEQYF.

The chain employs TRBV11-1 and TRBJ2-2; D uncertain. V lost 5 bases and J 7 bases, leaving 14 bases between the germline ends. The V gene's germline CDR1 is SGHAT and CDR2 FQDESV (reference sequence). The CDR3 runs to 14 residues. CDR3 bases: TGTGCCAGCAGCATCGACGGGCCGATCGGGGAGCTGTTTTTT. Amino acid sequence: CASSIDGPIGELFF.

This rearrangement joins TRBV27 to TRBJ2-7, with TRBD2 matching over 8 bases. CDR1 is MNHEY and CDR2 is SMNVEV in the germline V gene (reference sequence). CDR3 length equals 14 residues. The J segment lost 0 bases and the V segment lost 8 bases, leaving 6 bases of the junction unmatched. Here the CDR3 reads CASSLAVPSYEQYF. In nucleotides, the CDR3 is TGTGCCAGCTCACTAGCGGTTCCCTCCTACGAGCAGTACTTC.

The CDR3 spells CASSPSGLHTEAFF. The CDR3 nucleotides are TGTGCCAGCAGTCCTTCCGGGCTTCACACTGAAGCTTTCTTT. V is TRBV27 and J is TRBJ1-1; D call uncertain. Trimming removed 5 bases from V and 3 bases from J, with 13 bases in between. The germline V gene encodes CDR1 MNHEY and CDR2 SMNVEV (reference sequence). This CDR3 contains 14 residues.